The following is a TCR beta chain sequence with its context. Its antigen has not been determined. Base-call qualities are not available, and no considerably larger clone is one nucleotide away. From the germline V gene, CDR1 is SGHVT and CDR2 is SQSDAQ. Trimming takes 2 bases off V and 0 bases off J; junction bases not matched to a gene: 9. The CDR3 runs 18 amino acids, cysteine and phenylalanine included. Here the CDR3 DNA is all that survives: 54 bases in frame from base 1. The data stem from a study of blood T cell repertoires in COVID-19 (dated by TCRdb to 2020 to 2021). The study in broad terms: Collaborator samples came from the United States, Italy and Spain and covered acute and convalescent phases of COVID-19. The prospective study material was composed of cDNA or gDNA derived from T cells, B-cell-depleted T cells, or PBMCs. The repertoires were made available in a free public database intended to serve as a resource for research on the immune response to SARS-CoV-2. Samples came from the ongoing ImmuneRACE study (first 160 participants) plus 1,254 subjects from 6 global collaborators. Nearly every sample came with metadata listing a de-identified subject ID, COVID-19 status, age in years and sex. Subjects who had been exposed to COVID-19, were actively infected with it, or had recovered from it provided the deeply sampled blood TCRbeta repertoires that made up the dataset. Where available, HLA class I and class II types were obtained from metadata supplied by the sample provider rather than from assay-based typing.

TCRbeta CDR3 regions were amplified from genomic DNA using the immunoSEQ Assay, a bias-controlled multiplex PCR. The authors' analysis ran thus. Within the assay, amplification of reference gene primers was used to estimate how many nucleated cells each sample contained. To quantify the absolute abundance of each unique TCRbeta CDR3 rearrangement, sequence reads were collapsed and filtered. For each sample, productive Simpson clonality was calculated by taking the square root of Simpson's diversity index across productive rearrangements. The immuneACCESS repertoire file appears here via TCRdb, limited to in-frame rearrangements. These files lack a portion of the clones; in checked studies, under half of the deficit traces to unresolved V genes, and the cause of the others is not known. V and J calls and clone size are copied from that table; D and trimming were computed from the DNA. Within this sample are around 65,000 clones, with approximately 79% of them counted one time only. The ten largest account for approximately 16% of the sample.

Collaborating institutions collected whole blood in K2EDTA tubes following their own protocols. For TCRbeta analysis, collaborators shipped samples in one of three forms: frozen whole blood, isolated PBMCs, or DNA extracted from either of those sample types. The study at large found these results: The quantity of clinical and demographic metadata differed by source and by participant and was supplied without curation.

The clonotype was recovered from an elderly man with active COVID-19. What was sequenced was peripheral blood. The sequence is built from TRBV7-4 and TRBJ2-2; 7 bases in between match TRBD1. The CDR3: CASSLHGRQGANTGELFF. The nucleotide sequence reads as follows: TGTGCCAGCAGCTTACATGGCCGACAGGGCGCGAACACCGGGGAGCTGTTTTTT. With the rest looked up from the reference TRBV7-4 and TRBJ2-2 genes rather than sequenced, the full variable domain is GAGVSQSPRYKVAKRGRDVALRCDSISGHVTLYWYRQTLGQGSEVLTYSQSDAQRDKSGRPSGRFSAERPERSVSTLKIQRTEQGDSAVYLCASSLHGRQGANTGELFFGEGSRLTVL.